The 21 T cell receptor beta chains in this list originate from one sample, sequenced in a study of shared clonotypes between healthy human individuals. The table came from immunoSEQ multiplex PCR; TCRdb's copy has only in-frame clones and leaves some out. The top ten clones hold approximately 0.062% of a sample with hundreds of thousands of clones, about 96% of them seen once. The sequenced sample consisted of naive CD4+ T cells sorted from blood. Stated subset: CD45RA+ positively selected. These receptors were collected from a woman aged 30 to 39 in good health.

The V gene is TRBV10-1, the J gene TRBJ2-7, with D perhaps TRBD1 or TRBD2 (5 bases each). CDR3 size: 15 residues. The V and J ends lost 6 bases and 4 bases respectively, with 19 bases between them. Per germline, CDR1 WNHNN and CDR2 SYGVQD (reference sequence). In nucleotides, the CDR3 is TGCGCCAGCAGCGGCTCCCGGCACGGGGCATACGAGCAGTACTTC. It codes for CASSGSRHGAYEQYF.

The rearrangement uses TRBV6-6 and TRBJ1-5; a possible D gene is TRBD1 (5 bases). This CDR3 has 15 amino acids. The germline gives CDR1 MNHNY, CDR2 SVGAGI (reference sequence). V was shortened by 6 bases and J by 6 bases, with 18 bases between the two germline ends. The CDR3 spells CASSEGQEYFQPQHF. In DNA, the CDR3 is TGTGCCAGCAGCGAAGGACAAGAATATTTTCAGCCCCAGCATTTT.

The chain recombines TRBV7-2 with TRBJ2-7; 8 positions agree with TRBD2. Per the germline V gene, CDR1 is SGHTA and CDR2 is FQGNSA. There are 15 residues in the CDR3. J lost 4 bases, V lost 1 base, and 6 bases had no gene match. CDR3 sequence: CASSLVSGGSYEQYF. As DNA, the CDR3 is TGTGCCAGCAGCTTAGTGAGCGGGGGCTCGTACGAGCAGTACTTC. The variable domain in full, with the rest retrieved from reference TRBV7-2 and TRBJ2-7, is GAGVSQSPSNKVTEKGKDVELRCDPISGHTALYWYRQSLGQGLEFLIYFQGNSAPDKSGLPSDRFSAERTGGSVSTLTIQRTQQEDSAVYLCASSLVSGGSYEQYFGPGTRLTVT.

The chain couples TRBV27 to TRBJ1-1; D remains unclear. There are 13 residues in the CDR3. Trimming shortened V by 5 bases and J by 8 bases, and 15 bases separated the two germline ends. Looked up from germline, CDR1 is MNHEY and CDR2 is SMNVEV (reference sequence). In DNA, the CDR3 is TGTGCCAGCAGTCTTCTCGACGGGAAGGAAGCTTTCTTT. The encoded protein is CASSLLDGKEAFF.

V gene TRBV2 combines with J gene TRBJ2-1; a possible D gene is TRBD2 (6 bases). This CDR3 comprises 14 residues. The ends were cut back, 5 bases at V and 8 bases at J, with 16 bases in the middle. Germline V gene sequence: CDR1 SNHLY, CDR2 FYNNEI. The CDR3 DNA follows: TGTGCCAGCAGTCGTATTAATAGGGAGGATGAGCAGTTCTTC. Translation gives CASSRINREDEQFF.

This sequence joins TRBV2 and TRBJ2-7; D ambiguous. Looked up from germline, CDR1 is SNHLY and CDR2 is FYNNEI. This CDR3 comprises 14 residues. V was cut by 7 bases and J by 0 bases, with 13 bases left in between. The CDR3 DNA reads TGTGCCAGCACAGACTCGACGGTCTCCTACGAGCAGTACTTC. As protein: CASTDSTVSYEQYF.

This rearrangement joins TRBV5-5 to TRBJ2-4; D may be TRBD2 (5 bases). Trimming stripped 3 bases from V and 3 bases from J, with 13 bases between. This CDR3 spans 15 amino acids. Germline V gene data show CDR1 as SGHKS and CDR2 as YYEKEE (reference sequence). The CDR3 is CASSSRGSGKNIQYF. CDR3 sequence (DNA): TGTGCCAGCAGCTCCCGAGGGTCCGGCAAAAACATTCAGTACTTC. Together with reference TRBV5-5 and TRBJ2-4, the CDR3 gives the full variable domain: DAGVTQSPTHLIKTRGQQVTLRCSPISGHKSVSWYQQVLGQGPQFIFQYYEKEERGRGNFPDRFSARQFPNYSSELNVNALLLGDSALYLCASSSRGSGKNIQYFGAGTRLSVL.

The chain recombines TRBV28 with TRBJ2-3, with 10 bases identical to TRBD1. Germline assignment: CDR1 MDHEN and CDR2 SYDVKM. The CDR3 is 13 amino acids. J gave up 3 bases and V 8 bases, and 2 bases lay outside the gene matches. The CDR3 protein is CASGQGGTDTQYF. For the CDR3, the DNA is TGTGCCAGCGGACAGGGGGGAACAGATACGCAGTATTTT.

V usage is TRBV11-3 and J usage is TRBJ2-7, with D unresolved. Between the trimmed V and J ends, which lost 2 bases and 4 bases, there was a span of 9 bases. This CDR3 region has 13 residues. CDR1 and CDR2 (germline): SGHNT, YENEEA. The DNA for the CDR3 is TGTGCCAGCAGCTTACCTCCGGTGTACGAGCAGTACTTC. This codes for CASSLPPVYEQYF.

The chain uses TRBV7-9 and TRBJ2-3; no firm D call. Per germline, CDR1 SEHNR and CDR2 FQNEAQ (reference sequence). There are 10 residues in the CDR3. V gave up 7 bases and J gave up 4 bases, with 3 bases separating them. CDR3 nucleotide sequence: TGTGCCAGCAAATCAGATACGCAGTATTTT. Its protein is CASKSDTQYF.

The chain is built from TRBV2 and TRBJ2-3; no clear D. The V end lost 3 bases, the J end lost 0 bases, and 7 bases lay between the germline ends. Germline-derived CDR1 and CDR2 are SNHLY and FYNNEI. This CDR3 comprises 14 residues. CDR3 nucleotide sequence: TGTGCCAGCAGTGACGGATCTAGCACAGATACGCAGTATTTT. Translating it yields CASSDGSSTDTQYF.

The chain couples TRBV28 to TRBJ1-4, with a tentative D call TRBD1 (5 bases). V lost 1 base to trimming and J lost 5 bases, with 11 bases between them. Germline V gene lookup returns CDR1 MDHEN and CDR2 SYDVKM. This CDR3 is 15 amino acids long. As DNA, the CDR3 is TGTGCCAGCAGTTTATCTGGGGCAGAGAATGAAAAACTGTTTTTT. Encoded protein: CASSLSGAENEKLFF. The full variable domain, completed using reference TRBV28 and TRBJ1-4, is DVKVTQSSRYLVKRTGEKVFLECVQDMDHENMFWYRQDPGLGLRLIYFSYDVKMKEKGDIPEGYSVSREKKERFSLILESASTNQTSMYLCASSLSGAENEKLFFGSGTQLSVL.

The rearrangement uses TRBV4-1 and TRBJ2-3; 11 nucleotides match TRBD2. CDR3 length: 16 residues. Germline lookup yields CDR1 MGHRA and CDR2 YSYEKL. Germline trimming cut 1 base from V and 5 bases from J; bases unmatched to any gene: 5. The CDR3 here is CASSQGLAGLRDTQYF. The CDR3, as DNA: TGCGCCAGCAGCCAAGGACTAGCGGGATTGAGAGATACGCAGTATTTT.

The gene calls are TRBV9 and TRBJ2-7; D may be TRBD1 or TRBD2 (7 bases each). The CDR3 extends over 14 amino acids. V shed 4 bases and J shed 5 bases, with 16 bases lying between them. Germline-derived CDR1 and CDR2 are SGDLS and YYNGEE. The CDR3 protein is CASSPWGGGDEQYF. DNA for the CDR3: TGTGCCAGCAGCCCCTGGGGAGGGGGCGACGAGCAGTACTTC.

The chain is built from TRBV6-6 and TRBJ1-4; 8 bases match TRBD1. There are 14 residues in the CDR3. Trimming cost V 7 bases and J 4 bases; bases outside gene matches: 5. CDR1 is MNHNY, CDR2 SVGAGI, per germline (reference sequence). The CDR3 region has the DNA TGTGCCAGCAACCAACAGGGGGTTAATGAAAAACTGTTTTTT. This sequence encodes CASNQQGVNEKLFF.

The chain's CDR3 is CATKNSGTLNTEAFF. The CDR3 coding sequence is TGTGCCACCAAGAATTCCGGGACATTGAACACTGAAGCTTTCTTT. V is TRBV19 and J is TRBJ1-1, with a possible D match to TRBD1 (6 bases). There are 15 residues in the CDR3. The germline CDR1 and CDR2 sequences are LNHDA and SQIVND (reference sequence). V shed 10 bases and J shed 0 bases, with 18 bases lying between them.

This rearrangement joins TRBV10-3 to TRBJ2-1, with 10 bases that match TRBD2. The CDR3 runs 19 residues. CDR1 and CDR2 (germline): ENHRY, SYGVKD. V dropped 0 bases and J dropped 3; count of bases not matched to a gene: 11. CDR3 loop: CAISESPLRTSGNYNEQFF. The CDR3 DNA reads TGTGCCATCAGTGAGTCCCCCCTTCGGACTAGCGGAAACTACAATGAGCAGTTCTTC.

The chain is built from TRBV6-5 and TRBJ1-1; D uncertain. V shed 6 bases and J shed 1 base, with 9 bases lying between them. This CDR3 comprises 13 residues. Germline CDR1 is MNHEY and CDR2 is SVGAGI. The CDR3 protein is CASSTEPNTEAFF. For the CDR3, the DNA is TGTGCCAGCAGCACAGAACCGAACACTGAAGCTTTCTTT.

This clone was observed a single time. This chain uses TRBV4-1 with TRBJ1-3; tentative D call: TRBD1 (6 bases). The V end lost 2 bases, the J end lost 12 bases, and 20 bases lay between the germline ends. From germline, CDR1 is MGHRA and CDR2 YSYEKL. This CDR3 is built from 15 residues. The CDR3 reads CASSQPSTGKAGIYF. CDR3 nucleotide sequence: TGCGCCAGCAGCCAACCGAGCACAGGGAAGGCTGGCATATATTTT.

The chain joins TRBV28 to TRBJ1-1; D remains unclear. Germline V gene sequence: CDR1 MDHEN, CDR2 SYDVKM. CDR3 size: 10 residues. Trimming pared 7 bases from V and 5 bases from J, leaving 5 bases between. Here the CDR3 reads CASTGTEAFF. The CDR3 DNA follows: TGTGCCAGCACCGGGACTGAAGCTTTCTTT.

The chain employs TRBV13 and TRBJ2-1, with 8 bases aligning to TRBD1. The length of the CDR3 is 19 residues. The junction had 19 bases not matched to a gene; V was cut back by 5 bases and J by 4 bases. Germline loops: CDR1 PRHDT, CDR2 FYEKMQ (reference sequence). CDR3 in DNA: TGTGCCAGCAGCATACACCCGGACAGGGCGAGCGGGCCTTACAATGAGCAGTTCTTC. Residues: CASSIHPDRASGPYNEQFF.